Below are 19 T cell receptor beta chains sequenced from a single sample in a study of shared clonotypes between healthy human individuals. Data came from immunoSEQ multiplex PCR; TCRdb stores just in-frame clones and leaves some out. This table has roughly 2.1 million clones, 85% to 95% appearing once. CD45RO-negative CD8 cells positively selected for CCR7 made up the naive population, which excluded terminally differentiated effector memory CD45RA+ cells. Sample: naive CD8+ T cells from PBMCs. Receptors were obtained from a young man in good health. Some clones in this sample may be carry-over from other donors' samples.

V gene TRBV5-1 combines with J gene TRBJ2-1; TRBD2 might be the D (6 bases). Trimming removed 0 bases from V and 8 bases from J, with 15 bases in between. The CDR3 runs 15 residues. Germline loops: CDR1 SGHRS, CDR2 YFSETQ. CDR3 amino acids: CASSLVLARGDEQFF. CDR3 nucleotides: TGCGCCAGCAGCTTGGTTTTGGCGCGGGGAGATGAGCAGTTCTTC.

V usage is TRBV11-2 and J usage is TRBJ2-1; weak D call: TRBD1 (6 bases). Germline V lookup: CDR1 SGHAT, CDR2 FQNNGV. CDR3 length: 13 residues. Deletions cut 5 bases from V and 3 bases from J, with 8 bases between. The CDR3 nucleotides are TGTGCCAGCAGCCCGGGACACTACAATGAGCAGTTCTTC. Protein sequence: CASSPGHYNEQFF.

This chain joins TRBV7-8 and TRBJ1-5; D is possibly TRBD1 (6 bases). The germline gives CDR1 SGHVS, CDR2 FQNEAQ. The CDR3 has 15 amino acids. V gave up 1 base and J gave up 7 bases, with 14 bases separating them. The CDR3 DNA is TGTGCCAGCAGCTTAGGACACAACAGGGCACAGCCCCAGCATTTT. It specifies CASSLGHNRAQPQHF.

The chain recombines TRBV5-8 with TRBJ2-7, with D possibly matching TRBD1 (6 bases). This CDR3 spans 13 amino acids. V lost 2 bases and J 3 bases, leaving 9 bases between the germline ends. Germline CDR1 is SGHTS and CDR2 is YDEGEE. In DNA, the CDR3 is TGTGCCAGCAGCTTCGTACAGGGCTACGAGCAGTACTTC. It specifies CASSFVQGYEQYF.

The genes are TRBV27 and TRBJ2-1, with 8 bases that match TRBD2. V lost 7 bases and J lost 4; bases outside the gene matches: 9. In germline, CDR1 is MNHEY, CDR2 SMNVEV (reference sequence). The CDR3 is 15 amino acids. This chain's CDR3 is CASTSGGEGYNEQFF. The CDR3 DNA reads as TGTGCCAGCACATCCGGGGGGGAGGGATACAATGAGCAGTTCTTC.

V gene TRBV4-1 combines with J gene TRBJ2-7; D gene uncertain. Germline V lookup: CDR1 MGHRA, CDR2 YSYEKL. The CDR3 sequence is 12 residues long. V lost 4 bases, J lost 2 bases, and 6 bases lay in between. Here the CDR3 DNA reads TGCGCCAGCAGCCGAGATGCCTACGAGCAGTACTTC. Protein product: CASSRDAYEQYF.

This rearrangement joins TRBV4-1 to TRBJ1-1; possible D gene TRBD1, 6 bases. V was clipped by 5 bases and J by 1 base, with 8 bases between them. Germline assignment: CDR1 MGHRA and CDR2 YSYEKL. The CDR3 sequence is 13 residues long. In DNA form, the CDR3 reads TGCGCCAGCAGCGACAGGAGGAACACTGAAGCTTTCTTT. Its translation is CASSDRRNTEAFF.

This chain links TRBV9 with TRBJ2-1; 9 bases fit TRBD2. Trimming cost V 2 bases and J 16 bases; bases outside gene matches: 10. This CDR3 contains 13 residues. Germline CDR1 is SGDLS and CDR2 is YYNGEE. DNA for the CDR3: TGTGCCAGCAGCGTCACGTTAGCGGGAGCCGAATTCTTC. Amino acids: CASSVTLAGAEFF.

CDR3 in DNA: TGTGCCACCCGGACAGGGGGAATTACATCCTACGAGCAGTACTTC. Translated: CATRTGGITSYEQYF. This rearrangement joins TRBV11-2 to TRBJ2-7, with 10 bases that match TRBD1. V lost 10 bases, J lost 1 base, and 10 bases stayed unmatched. CDR1 and CDR2 (germline): SGHAT, FQNNGV. The CDR3 is made up of 15 amino acids.

This clone was observed a single time. The sample contains more than one DNA sequence encoding this CDR3. The CDR3 DNA is TGTGCCAGCAGTGCGACAGGGGGCAATCAGCCCCAGCATTTT. Its protein is CASSATGGNQPQHF. The chain combines TRBV27 with TRBJ1-5, with 8 bases identical to TRBD1. CDR1 is MNHEY and CDR2 is SMNVEV in the germline V gene (reference sequence). The CDR3 length is 14 residues. V shed 5 bases and J 2 bases; nucleotides not matched to a gene: 2.

This clone was seen a few times. The chain carries TRBV9 and TRBJ1-5; tentative D call: TRBD1 (5 bases). V was cut by 0 bases and J by 6 bases, with 10 bases left in between. CDR3 length: 14 residues. Germline-derived CDR1 and CDR2 are SGDLS and YYNGEE. The CDR3 bases are TGTGCCAGCAGCGTAGATGCAGGGACTCAGCCCCAGCATTTT. Protein product: CASSVDAGTQPQHF.

V and J are TRBV7-9 and TRBJ1-2; TRBD1 agrees at 11 bases. V was pared by 0 bases and J by 3 bases, with 3 bases of the junction left unmatched. This CDR3 comprises 16 residues. Germline V gene lookup returns CDR1 SEHNR and CDR2 FQNEAQ (reference sequence). DNA of the CDR3: TGTGCCAGCAGCTTAGCCGGGACAGGGGGGGACTATGGCTACACCTTC. Protein sequence: CASSLAGTGGDYGYTF.

The CDR3 sequence is CASSYSGVPDTQYF. CDR3 bases: TGTGCCAGCAGTTACTCGGGGGTTCCAGATACGCAGTATTTT. This chain uses TRBV6-5 with TRBJ2-3; the D call may be TRBD1 or TRBD2 (5 bases each). CDR1 MNHEY and CDR2 SVGAGI come from the germline V gene. The CDR3 is 14 residues long. V lost 0 bases, J lost 4 bases, and 8 bases lay in between.

In this sample, this clone turned up a few times. The chain joins TRBV9 to TRBJ1-4, with D tentatively TRBD1 (6 bases). The V end was cut by 2 bases, the J end by 7 bases, with 6 bases between. Germline loops: CDR1 SGDLS, CDR2 YYNGEE. The CDR3 covers 12 residues. The CDR3 reads CASSVTGEKLFF. CDR3 bases: TGTGCCAGCAGCGTGACAGGTGAAAAACTGTTTTTT.

This clone was seen only once. The chain couples TRBV19 to TRBJ2-2, with 9 bases matching TRBD2. The germline CDR1 and CDR2 sequences are LNHDA and SQIVND (reference sequence). V was clipped by 8 bases and J by 4 bases; unmatched bases: 14. There are 17 residues in the CDR3. Here the CDR3 reads CASFSWREGRSTGELFF. CDR3 DNA: TGTGCCAGTTTTTCCTGGCGGGAGGGCCGAAGCACCGGGGAGCTGTTTTTT.

This chain links TRBV21-1 with TRBJ1-2. TRBV21-1 constitutes a pseudogene. CDR3 length equals 13 residues. The CDR3 sequence: CASSTWVIGGYTF. The CDR3 nucleotides read TGTGCCAGCAGCACGTGGGTGATAGGGGGCTACACCTTC.

The chain links TRBV14 to TRBJ1-1; 9 bases map to TRBD1. The junction had 3 bases not matched to a gene; V was cut back by 4 bases and J by 0 bases. The CDR3 runs 15 residues. Germline V CDR1 and CDR2: SGHDN, FVKESK. CDR3 sequence: CASSPWTGVNTEAFF. CDR3 DNA: TGTGCCAGCAGCCCCTGGACAGGGGTGAACACTGAAGCTTTCTTT.

V usage is TRBV7-6 and J usage is TRBJ2-1, with 8 bases fitting TRBD2. The CDR3 covers 16 residues. Trimming at V came to 4 bases and at J to 7 bases, leaving 12 bases not matched to a gene. The germline V gene has CDR1 SGHVS and CDR2 FNYEAQ. The CDR3 here is CASSSLTGGPTNEQFF. The CDR3 nucleotides are TGTGCCAGCAGCTCTCTAACGGGAGGGCCCACGAATGAGCAGTTCTTC.

The rearrangement joins TRBV5-1 to TRBJ1-1, with a tentative D call TRBD1 (5 bases). CDR3 length: 13 amino acids. Germline CDR1 reads SGHRS; CDR2 reads YFSETQ. V gave up 6 bases and J gave up 1 base, with 10 bases separating them. The CDR3 is CASNFGTNTEAFF. The CDR3 DNA reads as TGCGCCAGCAATTTTGGGACGAACACTGAAGCTTTCTTT.